The rows below give T cell receptor beta chains drawn from one sample of a study of blood T cell repertoires in COVID-19. TCRdb's copy holds only in-frame clones and misses some; the assay was immunoSEQ multiplex PCR. The sample yields 250,000 to 350,000 clones, roughly 82% seen once. The sequencing input was peripheral blood. The receptors shown here come from a woman in her forties or fifties with acute or convalescent COVID-19. CDR3s include the opening cysteine and the closing phenylalanine or tryptophan. D genes are given only for firm matches. Where a row states a size, it is once, few, many or the class of an expanded clone; other rows omit it.

V: TRBV7-2
D: TRBD1
size: .
J: TRBJ1-1
DNA: TGTGCCAGCAGCTTCGTCCCGGGACAGGATAGATCGGCTGAAGCTTTCTTT
CDR3: CASSFVPGQDRSAEAFF

V: TRBV27
D: TRBD1
size: .
J: TRBJ2-3
DNA: TGTGCCAGCACCCCAACAGGGGACAGGGGTGGTTTGCGCACAGATACGCAGTATTTT
CDR3: CASTPTGDRGGLRTDTQYF

V: TRBV7-8
D: TRBD1
size: .
J: TRBJ2-7
DNA: TGTGCCAGCAGCTCAACAGGGGGCTACGAGCAGTACTTC
CDR3: CASSSTGGYEQYF

V: TRBV11-3
D: .
size: .
J: TRBJ2-1
DNA: TGTGCCAGCAGCTTAGGGCGGGAAGGAGATGAGCAGTTCTTC
CDR3: CASSLGREGDEQFF

V: TRBV19
D: .
size: .
J: TRBJ2-5
DNA: TGTGCCAGTAGTAGAGGGGCTAGCGAAGAGACCCAGTACTTC
CDR3: CASSRGASEETQYF

V: TRBV19
D: .
size: .
J: TRBJ2-7
DNA: TGTGCCAGTAGTATAGGGCAGGGGAACTACGAGCAGTACTTC
CDR3: CASSIGQGNYEQYF

V: TRBV6-5
D: .
size: .
J: TRBJ1-3
DNA: TGTGCCAGCAGGACCACCGGGACACTTGGAAACACCATATATTTT
CDR3: CASRTTGTLGNTIYF

V: TRBV5-1
D: TRBD2
size: .
J: TRBJ2-1
DNA: TGCGCCAGCAGCTTGGGGGCCGGGAGGACCGATGAGCAGTTCTTC
CDR3: CASSLGAGRTDEQFF

V: TRBV5-1
D: .
size: .
J: TRBJ2-1
DNA: TGCGCCAACCGGGACTCCTCGCAGCCCTACAATGAGCAGTTCTTC
CDR3: CANRDSSQPYNEQFF

V: TRBV30
D: .
size: .
J: TRBJ2-1
DNA: TGTGCCTGGAGTTACTGGAGCTCCTACAATGAGCAGTTCTTC
CDR3: CAWSYWSSYNEQFF

V: TRBV7-7
D: TRBD1
size: .
J: TRBJ2-2
DNA: TGTGCCAGCAGCTCAATAGACAGGGACACCGGGGAGCTGTTTTTT
CDR3: CASSSIDRDTGELFF

V: TRBV7-3
D: TRBD1
size: once
J: TRBJ2-3
DNA: TGTGCCAGCAGCGCGGACAGGGGGCTAGATACGCAGTATTTT
CDR3: CASSADRGLDTQYF

V: TRBV2
D: .
size: .
J: TRBJ2-1
DNA: TGTGCCAGCAGCCGACAGGAACACTACAATGAGCAGTTCTTC
CDR3: CASSRQEHYNEQFF

V: TRBV15
D: .
size: .
J: TRBJ1-4
DNA: TGTGCCACCAGCAGGCCGGCCAGGGTAATAAGAGGTGAAAAACTGTTTTTT
CDR3: CATSRPARVIRGEKLFF

V: TRBV9
D: TRBD2
size: .
J: TRBJ2-5
DNA: TGTGCCAGCAGCGGTGGGACTAGCGGCCAAGAGACCCAGTACTTC
CDR3: CASSGGTSGQETQYF

V: TRBV9
D: TRBD1
size: .
J: TRBJ1-4
DNA: TGTGCCAGCAGCGTAGGGCAGGGGGCAGGAGAAAAACTGTTTTTT
CDR3: CASSVGQGAGEKLFF

V: TRBV7-8
D: TRBD1
size: .
J: TRBJ1-2
DNA: TGTGCCAGCAGCCAGTGGACAGGGCCGGACTATGGCTACACCTTC
CDR3: CASSQWTGPDYGYTF

V: TRBV6-2/TRBV6-3
D: .
size: .
J: TRBJ1-5
DNA: TGTGCCAGCAGTTACTCAGGTGTCGGGCAGCCCCAGCATTTT
CDR3: CASSYSGVGQPQHF

V: TRBV19
D: TRBD2
size: many
J: TRBJ2-7
DNA: TGTGCCAGTGGAGTCGGGGGGGAATCGCGCTTC
CDR3: CASGVGGESRF

V: TRBV6-2/TRBV6-3
D: TRBD2
size: once
J: TRBJ2-3
DNA: TGTGCCAGCAGTCCCCCTGCGGGAGGGGGGAGAGATACGCAGTATTTT
CDR3: CASSPPAGGGRDTQYF

V: TRBV2
D: TRBD1
size: .
J: TRBJ2-3
DNA: TGTGCCAGCAGTCCGGACAGGGACACAGATACGCAGTATTTT
CDR3: CASSPDRDTDTQYF

V: TRBV6-5
D: TRBD2
size: .
J: TRBJ2-4
DNA: TGTGCCAGCAGGGGGACTAGCGGGAACAAAAACATTCAGTACTTC
CDR3: CASRGTSGNKNIQYF

V: TRBV5-1
D: TRBD1
size: .
J: TRBJ1-2
DNA: TGCGCCAGCAGCTTGGACAGGGGGCGAATCTATGGCTACACCTTC
CDR3: CASSLDRGRIYGYTF

V: TRBV9
D: .
size: .
J: TRBJ2-1
DNA: TGTGCCAGCAGCGAGTTGGCGGTTAGCTCCGATGAGCAGTTCTTC
CDR3: CASSELAVSSDEQFF

V: TRBV28
D: TRBD2
size: .
J: TRBJ2-5
DNA: TGTGCCAGCAGCCTAAACCCGGGACTAGCGGCGCAAGAGACCCAGTACTTC
CDR3: CASSLNPGLAAQETQYF

V: TRBV7-8
D: .
size: .
J: TRBJ2-7
DNA: TGTGCCAGCAGCACCCGGGACTTCTCCTACGAGCAGTACTTC
CDR3: CASSTRDFSYEQYF

V: TRBV5-6
D: .
size: .
J: TRBJ2-7
DNA: TGTGCCAGCAGCCACTCGCTGGAGCAGTACTTC
CDR3: CASSHSLEQYF

V: TRBV9
D: .
size: .
J: TRBJ1-3
DNA: TGTGCCAGCAGCGTAGGCAGGGGAAACACCATATATTTT
CDR3: CASSVGRGNTIYF

V: TRBV6-1
D: TRBD1
size: .
J: TRBJ1-1
DNA: TGTGCCAGCAGTGAGACAGGGGAAGACACTGAAGCTTTCTTT
CDR3: CASSETGEDTEAFF

V: TRBV7-8
D: .
size: .
J: TRBJ1-1
DNA: TGTGCCAGCAGCTTAGCGTTGTTGGGGCGCACTGAAGCTTTCTTT
CDR3: CASSLALLGRTEAFF

V: TRBV10-3
D: .
size: .
J: TRBJ1-5
DNA: TGTGCCATCAGTGAGGTAAACACGAATCAGCCCCAGCATTTT
CDR3: CAISEVNTNQPQHF

V: TRBV7-2
D: TRBD1
size: .
J: TRBJ2-7
DNA: TGTGCCAGCAGCACCACAGGGGACAACGAGCAGTACTTC
CDR3: CASSTTGDNEQYF

V: TRBV10-3
D: TRBD1
size: .
J: TRBJ2-1
DNA: TGTGCCAGCAGGGACAGGAATGACGATGAGCAGTTCTTC
CDR3: CASRDRNDDEQFF

V: TRBV12-5
D: .
size: .
J: TRBJ2-5
DNA: TGTGCTAGTGGTTCCTCGGGCGGAGGGGAGACCCAGTACTTC
CDR3: CASGSSGGGETQYF

V: TRBV18
D: TRBD1
size: .
J: TRBJ1-1
DNA: TGTGCCAGCTCACCAACGGGACAGGGGGTTGAAGCTTTCTTT
CDR3: CASSPTGQGVEAFF

V: TRBV3-1/TRBV3-2
D: .
size: few
J: TRBJ2-7
DNA: TGTGCCAGCAGCCCACCAGGGTGGGGTGTATACGAGCAGTACTTC
CDR3: CASSPPGWGVYEQYF

V: TRBV5-8
D: .
size: few
J: TRBJ1-2
DNA: TGTGCCAGCAGCCAACAGGTTAACTATGGCTACACCTTC
CDR3: CASSQQVNYGYTF

V: TRBV18
D: TRBD1
size: .
J: TRBJ1-4
DNA: TGTGCCAGCTCAGTCACAGGGGAATGGCTTGAAAAACTGTTTTTT
CDR3: CASSVTGEWLEKLFF

V: TRBV25-1
D: .
size: few
J: TRBJ2-1
DNA: TGTGCCAGCGGGGGGTTTGAGGGCTACAATGAGCAGTTCTTC
CDR3: CASGGFEGYNEQFF

V: TRBV7-2
D: TRBD1
size: .
J: TRBJ2-7
DNA: TGTGCCAGCAGCTTAGTTACAGGGGCTAACGAGCAGTACTTC
CDR3: CASSLVTGANEQYF

V: TRBV7-8
D: TRBD1
size: once
J: TRBJ2-1
DNA: TGTGCCAGCAGCTTGGGCACAGGGGGAGGCGATGAGCAGTTCTTC
CDR3: CASSLGTGGGDEQFF

V: TRBV27
D: TRBD1
size: .
J: TRBJ1-4
DNA: TGTGCCAGCAGTTACAGGGGAGGTGAAAAACTGTTTTTT
CDR3: CASSYRGGEKLFF